The present T cell receptor (beta chain) was sequenced within a study of Graves' ophthalmopathy and Graves' hyperthyroidism. Study-wide results and limits: A majority of expanded thyroid clonotypes exceeding 0.001 frequency were likewise present in blood.

This clonotype has ten or more counts. Its target is not known. Scientists amplified the TCR beta CDR3 regions from RNA transcripts. The library came from an HTBI-primed first-round RT-PCR and a second-round multiplex PCR. TCRdb re-derived calls from the multiplex PCR reads in MiXCR, one entry per CDR3 protein. The sample records some 750,000 distinct CDR3 sequences, roughly 41% being singletons. The CDR3 loop spans 12 amino acids. Unmatched junction bases numbered 3, after V lost 5 bases and J lost 7 bases. Germline CDR1 is MGHDK and CDR2 is SYGVNS. Orbital computed tomography, together with clinical symptoms, serum thyroxine, TRAb and thyroid ultrasound, was used for diagnosis. The authors isolated PBMCs from around 10 ml of fresh peripheral blood.

Source material: peripheral blood. The receptor was derived from an adult man with Graves' ophthalmopathy. The V gene is TRBV25-1, the J gene TRBJ1-2; 8 nucleotides agree with TRBD1. CDR3 sequence: CASSPDRAGYTF. In DNA, the CDR3 is TGTGCCAGCAGTCCGGACAGGGCTGGCTACACCTTC.